This is a list of T cell receptor beta chains from one sample in a study of Ad26.COV2.S vaccination and SARS-CoV-2 variants. The table came from immunoSEQ multiplex PCR; TCRdb's copy has only in-frame clones and leaves some out. This sample has 350,000 to 500,000 clones, with 80% to 90% found just once. The specimen comprised peripheral blood, sampled in a trial of Ad26.COV2.S vaccine versus placebo. These receptors all come from a person between 18 and 65 years old who received the Ad26.COV2.S COVID-19 vaccine or a placebo. CDR3s include the opening cysteine and the closing phenylalanine or tryptophan. A D gene is named only where the DNA matches it firmly. Size is stated for part of the rows, as once, few or many counts, or as a class when the clone is expanded.

v_gene	abundance	d_gene	j_gene	CDR3nt	CDR3aa
TRBV7-6	once	NA	TRBJ1-5	TGTGCCAGCAGCTTAACAGACCGTCAACCCCAGCATTTT	CASSLTDRQPQHF
TRBV6-2/TRBV6-3	NA	NA	TRBJ2-7	TGTGCCAGCAGTTACTCGACAGGTACCTACGAGCAGTACTTC	CASSYSTGTYEQYF
TRBV19	NA	NA	TRBJ1-2	TGTGCCAGTAGACTCCCGTGGTCACCCTCTAACTATGGCTACACCTTC	CASRLPWSPSNYGYTF
TRBV19	medium-sized	NA	TRBJ1-3	TGTGCCAGTAGGCAAGCAGGGACTGGAAACACCATATATTTT	CASRQAGTGNTIYF
TRBV4-2	NA	TRBD2	TRBJ2-3	TGTGCCAGCAGCGTTCGGACTAGCGGGAGGGCCCCCACAGATACGCAGTATTTT	CASSVRTSGRAPTDTQYF
TRBV2	NA	NA	TRBJ1-4	TGTGCCAGCAGCCTTGAGGGTTCGGGTGAAAAACTGTTTTTT	CASSLEGSGEKLFF
TRBV7-9	NA	NA	TRBJ2-6	TGTGCCAGCAGCTTATGGGTGTCAGGGGCCAACGTCCTGACTTTC	CASSLWVSGANVLTF
TRBV7-8	NA	NA	TRBJ1-2	TGTGCCAGCAGCCGCGAACCCAGTCGGTCCTATGGCTACACCTTC	CASSREPSRSYGYTF
TRBV7-2	NA	NA	TRBJ1-4	TGTGCCAGCAGCTTAGTACTGGGAAATGAAAAACTGTTTTTT	CASSLVLGNEKLFF
TRBV19	NA	NA	TRBJ2-6	TGTGCCAGTACCCAAGGGCCCTCTGGGGCCAACGTCCTGACTTTC	CASTQGPSGANVLTF
TRBV5-4	NA	TRBD2	TRBJ2-3	TGTGCCAGCAGCCTCCGGGACTACCACACAGATACGCAGTATTTT	CASSLRDYHTDTQYF
TRBV11-3	NA	TRBD1	TRBJ2-3	TGTGCCAGCAGCTTAGTGGGGACAGGGCTCACAGATACGCAGTATTTT	CASSLVGTGLTDTQYF
TRBV10-3	NA	NA	TRBJ1-2	TGTGCCATCAGTGGGGGTGGAGGCTACACCTTC	CAISGGGGYTF
TRBV12-3/TRBV12-4	NA	NA	TRBJ1-5	TGTGCCAGCAGTTTCGGTAGCAATCAGCCCCAGCATTTT	CASSFGSNQPQHF